A selection of T cell receptor beta chains follows, all from one sample in a study of cytomegalovirus exposure and HLA in healthy donors. Data came from immunoSEQ multiplex PCR; TCRdb stores just in-frame clones and leaves some out. Counted here are about 180,000 clones, around 77% occurring once; the ten biggest clones make up 1%. The sequencing sample was made of PBMCs. These receptors all come from a woman in her 50s in good health and CMV-seropositive. Each CDR3 is given without its conserved first and last residue. A D gene is named only where the DNA matches it firmly. Not every row has a clone size; where given, it reads once, few, many or a size class.

CDR3 length	D gene	V gene	clone size	J gene	CDR3 protein
12	TRBD1	TRBV11-2	.	TRBJ1-1	ASSSRGVNTEAF
14	TRBD1	TRBV28	.	TRBJ1-3	ASRRTGVSSGNTIY
12	.	TRBV7-9	.	TRBJ2-3	ASSFSISTDTQY
13	TRBD2	TRBV28	.	TRBJ2-1	ASIVGGSGGNEQF
12	TRBD1	TRBV25-1	.	TRBJ1-2	ASSVPGQSYGYT
11	TRBD1	TRBV5-1	.	TRBJ2-1	ASGQASYNEQF
16	TRBD1	TRBV9	.	TRBJ2-6	ASSVTGTGALPANVLT
15	TRBD1	TRBV7-2	.	TRBJ2-3	ASSFTSGTGATDTQY
14	TRBD1	TRBV18	.	TRBJ2-7	ASSQYDISTGAEQY
12	.	TRBV9	.	TRBJ1-4	ASSVDRVNEKLF
16	TRBD2	TRBV25-1	.	TRBJ2-1	ASSPQDSGEGSYNEQF
11	TRBD1	TRBV6-1	.	TRBJ1-2	ASSLWTGGGYT
13	TRBD1	TRBV28	.	TRBJ1-2	ASSPPGQANYGYT
11	.	TRBV6-1	once	TRBJ1-5	ASSGGFGQPQH
11	.	TRBV27	once	TRBJ2-7	ASSLDRRGEQY
12	.	TRBV27	.	TRBJ1-4	ASRQTRGGEKLF
14	.	TRBV5-1	.	TRBJ2-6	ASSLGSASGANVLT
13	.	TRBV7-8	once	TRBJ1-2	ASSPQGGGIYGYT